This entry describes one T cell receptor (beta chain). The data are from a study of blood T cell repertoires in COVID-19. Study-wide context: What the recovered Cohort 3 donors had was two negative PCRs, clearance, or symptom resolution.

Repertoires were generated with immunoSEQ multiplex PCR, while TCRdb's copy carries only in-frame clones and drops some. The sample lists 200,000 to 250,000 clones; around 85% were seen once. Residents of 24 US areas, aged roughly 18 to 90 years, made up the participants. The receptor was isolated from a woman between 45 and 65 years old in a cohort exposed to, infected with or recovered from COVID-19 (not recorded which). The sample was PBMCs or T cells enriched from blood (not recorded which).

The CDR3 spells CASSPGTDYSGNTIYF. The CDR3 bases are TGTGCCAGCAGCCCCGGGACAGATTACTCTGGAAACACCATATATTTT. The gene calls are TRBV11-2 and TRBJ1-3; 7 bases line up with TRBD1. The germline gives CDR1 SGHAT, CDR2 FQNNGV. The CDR3 spans 16 residues. V trimming: 5 bases; J trimming: 0 bases; junction bases outside the gene matches: 7.